This T cell receptor beta chain appears in the sequencing data of a study of breast tumors, draining lymph nodes, adjacent tissues. Breast cancer patients provided tissue from their axillary draining lymph nodes. Overall study findings and caveats: The data were judged consistent with most tumor T cells coming from lymph node and expanding in tumor. Tumor T cell lymph node origin was a supported hypothesis, not proven. Luminal-like breast cancer showed significantly higher tumor–nontumor repertoire similarity than basal-like.

Many counts were recorded for this clonotype. The target antigen is unknown. CDR1 DFQATT and CDR2 SNEGSKA come from the germline V gene (reference sequence). The V and J ends lost 2 bases and 4 bases, in that order; junction bases with no gene match: 6. CDR3 length: 15 amino acids. One entry per CDR3 protein, called by TCRdb with MiXCR from the multiplex PCR reads. The sample has around 300,000 distinct CDR3 sequences; over 25% are singletons. The clonotype was recovered from a female donor with breast cancer. Some clones in this sample may be carry-over from other donors' samples. The chain employs TRBV20-1 and TRBJ2-5; 11 bases fit TRBD1. The sample comprised axillary lymph node tissue. The CDR3 spells CSARFGQGARETQYF. The DNA for the CDR3 is TGCAGTGCTAGATTTGGACAGGGGGCGAGAGAGACCCAGTACTTC.